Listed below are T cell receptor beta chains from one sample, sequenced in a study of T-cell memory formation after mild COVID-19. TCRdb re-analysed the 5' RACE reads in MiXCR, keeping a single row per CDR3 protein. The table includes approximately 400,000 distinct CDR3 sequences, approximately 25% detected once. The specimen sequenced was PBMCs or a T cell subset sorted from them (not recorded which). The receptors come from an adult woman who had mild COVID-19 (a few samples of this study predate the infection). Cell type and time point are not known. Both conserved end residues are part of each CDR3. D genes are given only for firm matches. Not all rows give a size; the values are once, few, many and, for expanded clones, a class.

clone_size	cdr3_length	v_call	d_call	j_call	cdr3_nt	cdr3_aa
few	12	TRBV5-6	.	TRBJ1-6	TGTGCCAGCAGAAATTATAATTCACCCCTCCACTTT	CASRNYNSPLHF
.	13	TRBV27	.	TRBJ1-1	TGTGCCAGCAGTTTATCCTCGTACACTGAAGCTTTCTTT	CASSLSSYTEAFF
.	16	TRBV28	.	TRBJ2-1	TGTGCCAGCAGTTCCCACAGTCGGCAGGAAAACAATGAGCAGTTCTTC	CASSSHSRQENNEQFF
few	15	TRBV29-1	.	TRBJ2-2	TGCAGCGTTGTTGGGTCTAGTACAAACACCGGGGAGCTGTTTTTT	CSVVGSSTNTGELFF
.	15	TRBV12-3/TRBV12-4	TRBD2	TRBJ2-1	TGTGCCAGCAGGCCGGGACTAGCGGGGATCAATGAGCAGTTCTTC	CASRPGLAGINEQFF
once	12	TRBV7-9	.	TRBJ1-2	TGTGCCAGCAGCATCGACCGGAGCGACTACACCTTC	CASSIDRSDYTF
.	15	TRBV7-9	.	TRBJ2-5	TGTGCCAGCAGCTTAGAATCGGGGTCAGGCGGGACCCAGTACTTC	CASSLESGSGGTQYF
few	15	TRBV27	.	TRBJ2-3	TGTGCCAGCAGTACCCGCCTTCGGGGAGCAGATACGCAGTATTTT	CASSTRLRGADTQYF
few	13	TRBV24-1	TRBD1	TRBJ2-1	TGTGCCACCGGACAGGGCTCCTACAATGAGCAGTTCTTC	CATGQGSYNEQFF
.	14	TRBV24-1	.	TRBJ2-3	TGTGCCACCAGGGATGTCGGCCCTACAGATACGCAGTATTTT	CATRDVGPTDTQYF
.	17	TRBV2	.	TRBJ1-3	TGTGCCAGCAGTGATTGGAGGGGTCGGAGCTCTGGAAACACCATATATTTT	CASSDWRGRSSGNTIYF
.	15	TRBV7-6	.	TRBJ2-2	TGTGCCAGCAGCCTACCTATAAGCGGAGCCGGGGAGCTGTTTTTT	CASSLPISGAGELFF
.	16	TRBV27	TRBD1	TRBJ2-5	TGTGCCAGCAAGTTTAGAACAGGGGGTTATCAAGAGACCCAGTACTTC	CASKFRTGGYQETQYF
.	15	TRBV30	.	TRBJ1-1	TGTGCCTGGCATACGGGTTTAAACGGGGGCACTGAAGCTTTCTTT	CAWHTGLNGGTEAFF
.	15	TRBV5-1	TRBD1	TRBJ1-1	TGCGCCAGCAGCGTTGACAGGGCTGTGAACACTGAAGCTTTCTTT	CASSVDRAVNTEAFF
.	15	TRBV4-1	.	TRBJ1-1	TGCGCCAGCAGCCGACAAGCGGGTCGGGACACTGAAGCTTTCTTT	CASSRQAGRDTEAFF
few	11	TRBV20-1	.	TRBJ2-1	TGCAGTGCTACGACAGGTAATGAGCAGTTCTTC	CSATTGNEQFF
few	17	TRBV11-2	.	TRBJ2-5	TGTGCCAGCAGCTTAGTCGGATTGAGGCAGGGTAAAGAGACCCAGTACTTC	CASSLVGLRQGKETQYF
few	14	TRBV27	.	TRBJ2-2	TGTGCCAGCGTCGGGGGCGAAAACACCGGGGAGCTGTTTTTT	CASVGGENTGELFF
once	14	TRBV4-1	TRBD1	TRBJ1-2	TGCGCCAGCAGCCAAATAGGGGACAGGGGTCCCTACACCTTC	CASSQIGDRGPYTF
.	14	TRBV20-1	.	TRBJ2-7	TGCAGTGCTAGAGCCCCGGACAGCTCCTACGAGCAGTACTTC	CSARAPDSSYEQYF
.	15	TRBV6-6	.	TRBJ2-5	TGTGCCAGCAGTTACTTGGACGGGGGCGGGGAGACCCAGTACTTC	CASSYLDGGGETQYF
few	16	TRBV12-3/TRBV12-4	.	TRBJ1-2	TGTGCCAGCAGCCTAAGCTCGTCAGGAGATGTTTCTGGCTACACCTTC	CASSLSSSGDVSGYTF
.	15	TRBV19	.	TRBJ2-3	TGTGCCAGTAGTATAGCTGGGGGCAACACAGATACGCAGTATTTT	CASSIAGGNTDTQYF
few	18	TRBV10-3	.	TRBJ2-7	TGTGCCATCAGTGAGTCGAGGGAGAGTAGCGTTAATTTCGACGAGCAGTACTTC	CAISESRESSVNFDEQYF
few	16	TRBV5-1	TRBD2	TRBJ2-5	TGCGCCAGCGGAGGTCTGGAGCTAGCGGGAGTTGAGACCCAGTACTTC	CASGGLELAGVETQYF
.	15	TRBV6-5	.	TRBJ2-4	TGTGCCAGCAGTTACGGGGGGATAGCCAAAAACATTCAGTACTTC	CASSYGGIAKNIQYF
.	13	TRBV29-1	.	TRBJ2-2	TGCAGCGTTACTCGGGGCGGCACCGGGGAGCTGTTTTTT	CSVTRGGTGELFF
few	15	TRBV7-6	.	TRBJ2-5	TGTGCCAGCAGCTTAGTAACTGGTTACCAAGAGACCCAGTACTTC	CASSLVTGYQETQYF